The 12 T cell receptor beta chains below were found in one sample sequenced in a study of blood T cell repertoires in COVID-19. The repertoire was sequenced with immunoSEQ multiplex PCR; TCRdb's copy has only in-frame clones and lacks some. Of under 550,000 clones in the sample, 85% to 90% were seen once. The source material was peripheral blood. These receptors came from a man aged 18 to 30 with COVID-19, enrolled during active disease.

This clone was counted once. The chain links TRBV24-1 to TRBJ2-3; 7 nucleotides agree with TRBD2. Trimming removed 4 bases from V and 2 bases from J; junction bases left unmatched: 5. The CDR3 loop spans 15 amino acids. Per the germline V gene, CDR1 is KGHDR and CDR2 is SFDVKD. For the CDR3, the DNA is TGTGCCACCAGTGAGGGGAGGGGCCTCACAGATACGCAGTATTTT. Protein product: CATSEGRGLTDTQYF.

The chain has TRBV10-3 and TRBJ2-1; D call uncertain. Trimming cost V 3 bases and J 12 bases, with 12 bases left between them. Germline V gene sequence: CDR1 ENHRY, CDR2 SYGVKD. There are 12 residues in the CDR3. CDR3 sequence: CAISERPPGQFF. The CDR3 DNA sequence: TGTGCCATCAGTGAACGTCCCCCCGGGCAGTTCTTC.

CDR3 in amino acids: CASSLATGRGELFF. The CDR3, as DNA: TGTGCCAGCAGCTTGGCCACAGGGCGCGGGGAGCTGTTTTTT. V is TRBV5-6 and J is TRBJ2-2, with a weak D call TRBD1 (6 bases). The germline V and J ends were trimmed by 0 bases and 7 bases, with 10 bases remaining between them. Germline V CDR1 and CDR2: SGHDT, YYEEEE. This CDR3 spans 14 amino acids.

This rearrangement joins TRBV6-5 to TRBJ2-5; no reliable D call. CDR1 is MNHEY, CDR2 SVGAGI, per germline. The V and J ends lost 4 bases and 5 bases respectively, with 14 bases between them. The CDR3 is made up of 14 amino acids. DNA of the CDR3: TGTGCCAGCAGTTCAGACCTTTGGGCGGAGACCCAGTACTTC. Its translation is CASSSDLWAETQYF.

This chain joins TRBV7-9 and TRBJ2-7, with 7 bases matching TRBD1. The CDR3 has 15 residues. Germline CDR1 is SEHNR and CDR2 is FQNEAQ (reference sequence). The ends lost 4 bases at V and 6 bases at J; junction bases unmatched: 12. The CDR3 spells CASSSHAKTGPEQYF. The CDR3 region has the DNA TGTGCCAGCAGCTCACACGCGAAGACAGGGCCCGAGCAGTACTTC.

The chain joins TRBV7-2 to TRBJ2-7, with 10 bases that match TRBD2. Trimming took 5 bases from V and 1 from J; bases not matched to a gene: 5. The germline gives CDR1 SGHTA, CDR2 FQGNSA. The CDR3 runs to 15 residues. The chain's CDR3 is CASSPGLAVSYEQYF. The CDR3 DNA follows: TGTGCCAGCAGCCCAGGACTAGCGGTTTCCTACGAGCAGTACTTC.

V and J are TRBV2 and TRBJ2-5; D gene uncertain. Deletions cut 8 bases from V and 1 base from J, with 5 bases between. CDR3 size: 11 residues. The germline gives CDR1 SNHLY, CDR2 FYNNEI. The CDR3 sequence: CASHGQETQYF. The CDR3 DNA is TGTGCCAGCCACGGCCAAGAGACCCAGTACTTC.

This chain joins TRBV20-1 and TRBJ1-4; maybe TRBD1 (5 bases). CDR1 and CDR2 (germline): DFQATT, SNEGSKA (reference sequence). The CDR3 runs 11 residues. DNA of the CDR3: TGCGGGGGGGGTGACGGTGAAAAACTGTTTTTT. The encoded protein is CGGGDGEKLFF.

The CDR3 reads CASSLAGVTVNTEAFF. In DNA form, the CDR3 reads TGTGCCAGCAGCTTGGCAGGGGTAACGGTGAACACTGAAGCTTTCTTT. This chain uses TRBV11-2 with TRBJ1-1, with D possibly TRBD1 on 6 matching bases. The germline gives CDR1 SGHAT, CDR2 FQNNGV. The CDR3 covers 16 residues. The V gene lost 3 bases and the J gene lost 0 bases, with 14 bases spanning the gap.

The chain links TRBV29-1 to TRBJ2-1; a possible D gene is TRBD2 (5 bases). V was trimmed by 2 bases and J by 6 bases, leaving 14 bases between them. The CDR3 runs to 14 residues. Germline CDR1 is SQVTM and CDR2 is ANQGSEA. CDR3 in DNA: TGCAGCGTTGAACGGACTCGATTAGTCAATGAGCAGTTCTTC. This sequence encodes CSVERTRLVNEQFF.

V usage is TRBV5-1 and J usage is TRBJ2-5; TRBD2 agrees at 8 bases. Germline V lookup: CDR1 SGHRS, CDR2 YFSETQ. V was clipped by 1 base and J by 1 base; unmatched bases: 3. The CDR3 has 15 amino acids. The chain's CDR3 is CASSLSGTSQETQYF. The CDR3, as DNA: TGCGCCAGCAGCTTGAGCGGGACTAGCCAAGAGACCCAGTACTTC.

Here the CDR3 DNA reads TGCACCAGCAGCCCTAGCGGGTTCTCCTACGAGCAGTACTTC. Translation: CTSSPSGFSYEQYF. The chain joins TRBV1 to TRBJ2-7; the table's D call, TRBD2, has no DNA check behind it. TRBV1 is a recognized pseudogene. This CDR3 is built from 14 residues.